The T cell receptor (beta chain) described here comes from a study of cytomegalovirus exposure and HLA in healthy donors. Study details: Around 80 million unique TCR sequences came from HLA-typed donors in an early release.

This CDR3 contains 15 residues. Between the trimmed V and J ends, which lost 5 bases and 0 bases, there was a span of 10 bases. Looked up from germline, CDR1 is MRHNA and CDR2 is SNTAGT. PCR employed 60 Vbeta and 13 Jbeta primers. Measured with immunoSEQ multiplex PCR; TCRdb has only the in-frame clones, and not every one. The profile covers fewer than 250,000 clones, with about 77% appearing a single time and more than 4% taken by the ten largest. Study-level points and caveats: Several of the most significant clusters appeared, in a later analysis, to be linked to common viral pathogens.

A word on this clone: Antigen unknown.

The source of this sequence is a man aged 30 to 39 in good health and CMV-seropositive. The genes are TRBV6-4 and TRBJ2-2; D is ambiguous. The sequenced sample consisted of PBMCs. The CDR3 coding sequence is TGTGCCAGCAGTCCCGACACCACGAACACCGGGGAGCTGTTTTTT. Translated, it gives CASSPDTTNTGELFF.